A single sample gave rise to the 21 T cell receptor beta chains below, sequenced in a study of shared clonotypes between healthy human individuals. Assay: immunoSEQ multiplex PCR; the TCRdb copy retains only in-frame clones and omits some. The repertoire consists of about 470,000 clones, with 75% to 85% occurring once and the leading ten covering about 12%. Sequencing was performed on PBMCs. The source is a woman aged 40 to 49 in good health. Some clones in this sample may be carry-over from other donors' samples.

The DNA for the CDR3 is TGTGCCAGCAGCTTGTTGGCCAGAGATACCTCCTACGAGCAGTACTTC. This gives the protein CASSLLARDTSYEQYF. The V and J genes are TRBV7-8 and TRBJ2-7, with no clear D. CDR1 and CDR2 (germline): SGHVS, FQNEAQ. The CDR3 runs 16 residues. V gave up 3 bases and J gave up 0 bases, with 15 bases separating them.

The CDR3 coding sequence is TGTGCCAGCAGTCGACGACAAGTCGGACAGGGGAGATCCTACGAGCAGTACTTC. As protein: CASSRRQVGQGRSYEQYF. V usage is TRBV27 and J usage is TRBJ2-7, with 9 bases that match TRBD1. The CDR3 loop spans 18 amino acids. J lost 1 base, V lost 5 bases, and 15 bases had no gene match. Germline V gene sequence: CDR1 MNHEY, CDR2 SMNVEV (reference sequence).

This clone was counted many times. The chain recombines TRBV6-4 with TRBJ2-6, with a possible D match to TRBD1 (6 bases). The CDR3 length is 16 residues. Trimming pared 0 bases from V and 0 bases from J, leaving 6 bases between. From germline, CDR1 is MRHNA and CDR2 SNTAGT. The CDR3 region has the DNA TGTGCCAGCAGTGACTCAGGGGGCTCTGGGGCCAACGTCCTGACTTTC. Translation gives CASSDSGGSGANVLTF.

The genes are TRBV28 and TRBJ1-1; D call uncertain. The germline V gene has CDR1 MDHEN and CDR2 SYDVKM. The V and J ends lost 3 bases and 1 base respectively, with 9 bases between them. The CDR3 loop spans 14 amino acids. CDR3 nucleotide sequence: TGTGCCAGCAGTTTTGGGAGGAGGAACACTGAAGCTTTCTTT. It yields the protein CASSFGRRNTEAFF.

This CDR3 reads CASSFSARYNEQFF. The CDR3 nucleotides read TGTGCCAGCAGCTTTTCGGCTCGATACAATGAGCAGTTCTTC. The V call is TRBV7-8, the J call TRBJ2-1; D uncertain. V dropped 3 bases and J dropped 4 bases, with 10 bases sitting between them. Looked up from germline, CDR1 is SGHVS and CDR2 is FQNEAQ. This CDR3 is 14 amino acids long.

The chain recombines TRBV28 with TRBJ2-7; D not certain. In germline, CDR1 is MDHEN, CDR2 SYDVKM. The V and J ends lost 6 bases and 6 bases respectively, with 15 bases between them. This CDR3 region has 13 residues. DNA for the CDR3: TGTGCCAGCAGGAACATAGTGGTATCCGAGCAGTACTTC. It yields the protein CASRNIVVSEQYF.

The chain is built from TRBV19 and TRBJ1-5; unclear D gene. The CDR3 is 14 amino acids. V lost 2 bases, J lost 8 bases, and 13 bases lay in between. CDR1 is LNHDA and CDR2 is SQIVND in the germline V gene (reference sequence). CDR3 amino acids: CASSISGSVEPQHF. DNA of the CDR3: TGTGCCAGTAGTATAAGCGGGTCCGTTGAGCCCCAGCATTTT.

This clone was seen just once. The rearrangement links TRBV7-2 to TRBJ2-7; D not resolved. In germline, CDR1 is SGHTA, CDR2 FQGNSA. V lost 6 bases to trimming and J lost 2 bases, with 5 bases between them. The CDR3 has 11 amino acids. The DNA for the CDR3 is TGTGCCAGCAGGGTCACCTACGAGCAGTACTTC. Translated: CASRVTYEQYF.

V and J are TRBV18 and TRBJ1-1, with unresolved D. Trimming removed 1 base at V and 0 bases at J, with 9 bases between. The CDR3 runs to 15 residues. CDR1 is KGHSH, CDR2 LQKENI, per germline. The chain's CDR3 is CASSPRGNLNTEAFF. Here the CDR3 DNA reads TGTGCCAGCTCACCACGAGGCAACCTGAACACTGAAGCTTTCTTT.

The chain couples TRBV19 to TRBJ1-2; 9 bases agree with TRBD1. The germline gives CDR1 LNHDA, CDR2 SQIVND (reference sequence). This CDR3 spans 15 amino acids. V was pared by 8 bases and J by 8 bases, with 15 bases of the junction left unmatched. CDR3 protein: CASRRDREYSGGYTF. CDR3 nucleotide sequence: TGTGCCAGTCGGAGGGACAGGGAGTATTCGGGCGGCTACACCTTC. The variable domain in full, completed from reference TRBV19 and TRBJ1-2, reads DGGITQSPKYLFRKEGQNVTLSCEQNLNHDAMYWYRQDPGQGLRLIYYSQIVNDFQKGDIAEGYSVSREKKESFPLTVTSAQKNPTAFYLCASRRDREYSGGYTFGSGTRLTVV.

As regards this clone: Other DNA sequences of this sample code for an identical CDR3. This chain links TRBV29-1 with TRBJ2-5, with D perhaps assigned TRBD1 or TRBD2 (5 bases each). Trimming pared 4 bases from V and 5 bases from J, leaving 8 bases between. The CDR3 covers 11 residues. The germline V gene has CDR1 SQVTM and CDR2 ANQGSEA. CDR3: CSVGEGETQYF. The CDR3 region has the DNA TGCAGCGTTGGTGAGGGGGAGACCCAGTACTTC.

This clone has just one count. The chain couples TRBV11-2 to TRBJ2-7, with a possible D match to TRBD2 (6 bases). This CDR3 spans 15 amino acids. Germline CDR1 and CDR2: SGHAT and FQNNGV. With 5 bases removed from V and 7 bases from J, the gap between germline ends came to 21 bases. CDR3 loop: CASSPHPGLQNEQYF. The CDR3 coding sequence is TGTGCCAGCAGCCCCCATCCGGGACTCCAGAATGAGCAGTACTTC.

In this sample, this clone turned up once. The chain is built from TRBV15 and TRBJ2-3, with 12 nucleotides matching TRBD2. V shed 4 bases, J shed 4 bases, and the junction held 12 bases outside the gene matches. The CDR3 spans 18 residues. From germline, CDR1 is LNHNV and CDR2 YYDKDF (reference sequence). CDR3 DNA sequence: TGTGCCACCAGCACCAGACTAGCGGGAGAAGCTTGGCCAGATACGCAGTATTTT. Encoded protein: CATSTRLAGEAWPDTQYF. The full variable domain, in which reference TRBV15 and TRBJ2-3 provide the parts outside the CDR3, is DAMVIQNPRYQVTQFGKPVTLSCSQTLNHNVMYWYQQKSSQAPKLLFHYYDKDFNNEADTPDNFQSRRPNTSFCFLDIRSPGLGDTAMYLCATSTRLAGEAWPDTQYFGPGTRLTVL.

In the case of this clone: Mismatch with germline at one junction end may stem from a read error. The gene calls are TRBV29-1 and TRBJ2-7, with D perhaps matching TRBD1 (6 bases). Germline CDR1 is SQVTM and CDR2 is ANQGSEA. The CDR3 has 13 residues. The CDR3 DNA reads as TGCGGCGTTGTCTGGGGGCCTGCAGGGGAGCAGTACTTC. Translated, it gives CGVVWGPAGEQYF.

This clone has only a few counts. The CDR3 here is CASSLWTGGNQPQHF. CDR3 coding DNA: TGTGCCAGCAGCCTTTGGACAGGAGGAAATCAGCCCCAGCATTTT. The J gene is TRBJ1-5, the V gene TRBV5-6; 7 positions agree with TRBD1. CDR3 length: 15 residues. Trimming cost V 4 bases and J 4 bases; bases outside gene matches: 8. Germline CDR1 and CDR2: SGHDT and YYEEEE.

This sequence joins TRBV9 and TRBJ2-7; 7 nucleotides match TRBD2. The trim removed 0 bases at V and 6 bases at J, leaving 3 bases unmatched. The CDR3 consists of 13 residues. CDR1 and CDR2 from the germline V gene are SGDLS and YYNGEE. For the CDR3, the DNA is TGTGCCAGCAGCGTAGCGGGAGGACTCGAGCAGTACTTC. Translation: CASSVAGGLEQYF.

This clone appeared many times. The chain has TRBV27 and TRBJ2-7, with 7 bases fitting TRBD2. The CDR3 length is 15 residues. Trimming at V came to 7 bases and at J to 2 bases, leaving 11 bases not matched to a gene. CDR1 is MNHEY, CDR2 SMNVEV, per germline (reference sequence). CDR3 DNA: TGTGCCAGCATCCGGCATGGGGCGGGAGCCTACGAGCAGTACTTC. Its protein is CASIRHGAGAYEQYF.

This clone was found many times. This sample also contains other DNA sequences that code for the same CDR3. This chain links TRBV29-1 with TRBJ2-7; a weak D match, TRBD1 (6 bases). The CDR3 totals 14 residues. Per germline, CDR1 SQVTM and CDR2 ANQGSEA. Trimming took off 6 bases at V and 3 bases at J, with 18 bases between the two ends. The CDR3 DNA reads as TGCAGCGTGGGGACGGGACAAATGAACTACGAGCAGTACTTC. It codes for CSVGTGQMNYEQYF.

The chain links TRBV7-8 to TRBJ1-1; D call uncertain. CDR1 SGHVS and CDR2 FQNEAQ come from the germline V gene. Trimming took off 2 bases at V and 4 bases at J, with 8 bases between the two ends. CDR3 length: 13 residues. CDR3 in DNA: TGTGCCAGCAGCTTATTGGGCTTCACTGAAGCTTTCTTT. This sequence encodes CASSLLGFTEAFF.

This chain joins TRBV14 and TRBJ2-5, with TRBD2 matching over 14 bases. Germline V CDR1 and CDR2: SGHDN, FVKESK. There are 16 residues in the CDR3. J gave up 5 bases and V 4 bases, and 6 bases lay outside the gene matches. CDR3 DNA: TGTGCCAGCAGCCCCTGGACTAGCGGGAGGCCTGAGACCCAGTACTTC. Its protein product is CASSPWTSGRPETQYF.

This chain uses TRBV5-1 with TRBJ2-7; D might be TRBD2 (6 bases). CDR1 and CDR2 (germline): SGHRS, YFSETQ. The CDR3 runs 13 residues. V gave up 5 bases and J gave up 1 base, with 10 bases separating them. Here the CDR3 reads CASRPGGSYEQYF. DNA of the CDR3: TGCGCCAGCAGACCTGGGGGGTCCTACGAGCAGTACTTC. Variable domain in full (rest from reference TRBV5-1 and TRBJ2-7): KAGVTQTPRYLIKTRGQQVTLSCSPISGHRSVSWYQQTPGQGLQFLFEYFSETQRNKGNFPGRFSGRQFSNSRSEMNVSTLELGDSALYLCASRPGGSYEQYFGPGTRLTVT.